This TCR beta chain is from a study of regulatory T cells in long-lasting Graves disease. Time point described: newly diagnosed GD, antithyroid drugs for less than 3 months. With RNA extracted from PBMCs as input, the TCR library was made. Study-level results: Persistent disease was associated with favored TRBV28 usage and with favored use of TRBJ1-2 and TRBJ2-5.

With iRepertoire HTBI primers and Arm-PCR of CDR3 regions, TCR beta libraries were built. In the original workflow: The study identified 50 to 70 TRBV and 13 to 15 TRBJ segments across samples. MiXCR, applied by TCRdb to the multiplex PCR reads, yields one record per CDR3 protein. TCRdb's processing, not the authors', yielded these V and J calls. Among hundreds of thousands of distinct CDR3 sequences listed, 15% to 20% were seen once. This clonotype was counted ten times or more. Its antigen is undetermined. Trimming took off 2 bases at V and 3 bases at J, with 8 bases between the two ends. CDR3 size: 13 residues. Germline CDR1 is SGDLS and CDR2 is YYNGEE.

The sample here was peripheral blood mononuclear cells (PBMCs), taken at new diagnosis, from a patient treated with antithyroid drugs. The gene calls are TRBV9 and TRBJ1-1, with D hard to call. This sequence was found in a female donor with Graves disease. The CDR3 bases are TGTGCCAGCAGCGTCGGAAGTTACACTGAAGCTTTCTTT. Translation: CASSVGSYTEAFF.